This TCR beta chain was recovered during a study of blood T cells in healthy people across ages (dated by TCRdb to the mid-2010s). Looking at the study overall: In model experiments, roughly one uniquely barcoded TCR beta cDNA molecule per two T cells was captured by template switching. Age-related changes in TCR beta repertoire diversity were measured in the study by deep sequencing normalized with unique cDNA molecular identifiers. The donors were split into four age groups: young (average around 15 years), middle-aged (about 40), aged (approximately 60) and long-lived (approximately 80). Two additional independent replicas of 1 million unique cDNA reads from the same blood draw were analyzed for two donors (one aged 18 to 30 and one aged 80 or older). Donors of different ages were randomly distributed across sequencing lanes to avoid experimental bias.

The roughly 39 donors, aged about 6 to 90 years, were systemically healthy Caucasian individuals from Russia. About 10 milliliters of peripheral blood were drawn from each donor into EDTA-treated Vacutainer tubes. PBMCs were isolated by Ficoll-Paque density-gradient centrifugation, with at least 6 million obtained per sample. Total RNA, at least 5 micrograms per sample, was extracted from PBMCs with Trizol reagent. For every donor, flow cytometry on a PBMC aliquot measured the percentage of naive CD45RAhigh/CD27high T cells. There are 14 amino acids in the CDR3, from cysteine to phenylalanine inclusive. CDR3 DNA is the only sequence kept; it has 42 bases, read in frame from the first base. V loses 5 bases, J loses 3 bases, and the germline ends lie 14 bases apart. Taken from the germline V gene (reference sequence), the CDR1 and CDR2 loops are DFQATT and SNEGSKA. Receptor libraries were prepared by 5' RACE. Sequencer: Illumina HiSeq 2500. A second PCR of roughly 6 to 11 cycles was performed with a sample-barcoded 5' primer and a J-beta primer mix. Each TCR beta cDNA molecule received a unique molecular identifier from a template-switch 5' adaptor carrying 12 random nucleotides. At least 3 million CDR3-containing paired-end reads were obtained from each sample. The Mint cDNA synthesis kit, primed by a TRBC-specific oligonucleotide, was used to synthesize first-strand cDNA from all RNA. After uracil-DNA glycosylase treatment, a first 18-cycle PCR used universal primers M1SS and BC2_uni_R on all cDNA. The original methods were these. Normalization of each sample was performed by random selection of 1 million high-quality reads, each carrying a distinct molecular identifier. Reads sharing molecular identifiers were discarded rather than binned into consensus sequences. MiTCR, with a Q25 quality threshold and the strictest error-elimination algorithm, was used for CDR3 identification, clonotype clustering and error correction. A nonparametric unseen species model with Euler transformation was used to estimate lower-bound total TCR beta diversity. TCRdb handled the public reads itself, with Q25 trimming in fastp and clone calling in MiXCR, and kept productive beta chains. All rows with the same CDR3 protein become a single entry with the most common DNA and genes. For this entry, the V and J calls and clone size follow TCRdb and not the study's own pipeline. This sample has under 800,000 distinct CDR3 sequences in its table, and roughly two fifths of those were observed once. The leading ten clones occupy 20% to 25% of the sample.

This clonotype has more than one count but fewer than ten. The clone's antigen remains unknown. Base qualities were left out, and no much larger clone turns up one base away. Broad study findings and their caveats: The CMV infection status of donors was not known, potentially confounding age-related changes in expanded clonotypes. A strong correlation was found between observed TCR beta diversity and the percentage of naive T cells measured by flow cytometry. Observed TCR beta diversity per million T cells fell roughly linearly with age, and a significant reduction was already apparent by age around 36. Total diversity estimates from one million sequenced T cells were considered lower bounds and underestimates. Since profiling was done on bulk unsorted PBMCs, naive and antigen-experienced compartments could not be conclusively compared. The long-lived group showed more naive CD4+ T cells, fewer expanded clones and increased TCR diversity than the aged group, suggesting age selection.

The receptor chain draws on TRBV20-1 and TRBJ2-1; TRBD2 could be the D gene, as 6 bases match. The specimen sequenced was blood. The sequence came from a woman aged 60-75 years in good health. The CDR3 amino acid sequence is: CSARSTDYYNEQFF. The DNA reads as follows: TGCAGTGCTCGGTCCACGGACTACTACAATGAGCAGTTCTTC.